This T cell receptor (beta chain) was sequenced for a study of blood T cell repertoires in COVID-19 (dated by TCRdb to about 2020). Regarding the study in general: Samples from collaborators originated in the United States, Italy and Spain and spanned both the acute and convalescent phases of COVID-19. The prospective study material was composed of cDNA or gDNA derived from T cells, B-cell-depleted T cells, or PBMCs. The dataset comprised deeply sampled blood TCRbeta repertoires from subjects exposed to, actively infected with, or recovered from COVID-19. The repertoires were made available in a free public database intended to serve as a resource for research on the immune response to SARS-CoV-2. Samples were obtained from the ongoing ImmuneRACE study (first 160 participants) and from some 1,200 subjects provided by 6 global collaborators. A de-identified subject ID, COVID-19 status, age in years and sex were almost always included in the sample metadata. HLA class I and class II types, where available, came from metadata supplied by the sample provider rather than from assay-based typing. General conclusions and limits of the study: The quantity of clinical and demographic metadata differed by source and by participant and was supplied without curation.

As concerns this clone: Its antigen remains unidentified. Base qualities are missing; no much larger clone stands one base away.

The V end loses 0 bases and the J end loses 0 bases, and a stretch of 4 bases separates them. Inclusive of the bounding cysteine and phenylalanine, the CDR3 is 14 residues long. The only DNA kept is the CDR3, 42 bases in frame from the first base. The germline V gene provides CDR1 SGHRS and CDR2 YFSETQ. The immunoSEQ Assay, a bias-controlled multiplex PCR, was used to amplify TCRbeta CDR3 regions from genomic DNA. The authors' pipeline ran thus. The number of nucleated cells in each sample was estimated from the amplification of reference gene primers within the assay. To quantify the absolute abundance of each unique TCRbeta CDR3 rearrangement, sequence reads were collapsed and filtered. For each sample, productive Simpson clonality was calculated as the square root of Simpson's diversity index over productive rearrangements. TCRdb took this table from immuneACCESS and kept in-frame rearrangements with V and J called. Such tables lack part of the clones; where checked against another copy, unresolved V genes explain under half of the gap, and the rest is unexplained. V, J and clone size are those of that table, while D and trimming were read from the DNA. The sample has over 100,000 clones on record, 80% to 90% of them singletons. The ten largest account for around 10% of the sample.

The collaborating institutions used their own protocols to collect whole blood in K2EDTA tubes. For TCRbeta analysis, collaborators shipped samples in one of three forms: frozen whole blood, isolated PBMCs, or DNA extracted from either of those sample types. The chain uses TRBV5-1 and TRBJ1-3, with the D gene uncertain. This TCR was recovered from a man between 40 and 49 years old with active or convalescent COVID-19. Source material: peripheral blood. The CDR3 reads as follows: CASSLDSSGNTIYF. The DNA reads TGCGCCAGCAGCTTGGACAGCTCTGGAAACACCATATATTTT.